These 23 T cell receptor beta chains came from one sample sequenced in a study of beta chain features in type 1 diabetes. The isolated RNA, all of it, was reverse transcribed, so expressed TCRB transcripts were what got sequenced. Assay used: immunoSEQ multiplex PCR; TCRdb lists only in-frame clones, some missing. The sample contains nearly 350,000 clones, approximately 8% of which appear only once. Input material: central memory CD4+ T cells from blood. Source of these receptors: a young woman in good health.

The chain uses TRBV11-1 and TRBJ2-2, with TRBD1 identical over 8 bases. V lost 5 bases and J lost 2; bases outside the gene matches: 7. Germline CDR1 SGHAT, CDR2 FQDESV (reference sequence). The CDR3 has 16 amino acids. CDR3 protein: CASSPLDRGNTGELFF. CDR3 nucleotides: TGTGCCAGCAGCCCGTTAGACAGGGGAAACACCGGGGAGCTGTTTTTT.

The chain has TRBV10-3 and TRBJ2-3; 9 bases fit TRBD1. The CDR3 spans 14 residues. V gave up 3 bases and J gave up 6 bases; unmatched junction bases: 4. The germline gives CDR1 ENHRY, CDR2 SYGVKD. The CDR3 region is CAISEPGQGDTQYF. In nucleotides, the CDR3 is TGTGCCATCAGTGAACCGGGACAGGGCGATACGCAGTATTTT.

This clone turned up a few times. The CDR3 region is CASTIAGGLTYEQYF. The CDR3, as DNA: TGCGCCAGCACTATAGCGGGAGGCCTCACCTACGAGCAGTACTTC. The chain uses TRBV5-1 and TRBJ2-7; 10 nucleotides agree with TRBD2. The trim removed 6 bases at V and 2 bases at J, leaving 8 bases unmatched. This CDR3 comprises 15 residues. The germline gives CDR1 SGHRS, CDR2 YFSETQ. The full variable domain, in which reference TRBV5-1 and TRBJ2-7 provide the parts outside the CDR3, is KAGVTQTPRYLIKTRGQQVTLSCSPISGHRSVSWYQQTPGQGLQFLFEYFSETQRNKGNFPGRFSGRQFSNSRSEMNVSTLELGDSALYLCASTIAGGLTYEQYFGPGTRLTVT.

This chain joins TRBV7-3 and TRBJ2-5; D not resolved. Germline V gene lookup returns CDR1 SGHTA and CDR2 FQGTGA. V was cut by 5 bases and J by 1 base, with 8 bases left in between. The length of the CDR3 is 13 residues. The CDR3: CASSRDTQETQYF. CDR3 sequence (DNA): TGTGCCAGCAGCCGAGACACCCAAGAGACCCAGTACTTC.

This clone is a singleton in its sample. V gene TRBV18 combines with J gene TRBJ2-1; D is undetermined. Germline lookup yields CDR1 KGHSH and CDR2 LQKENI. The CDR3 is 14 amino acids. V was trimmed by 2 bases and J by 10 bases, leaving 15 bases between them. The CDR3 bases are TGTGCCAGCTCACCAGGTTTATTAGCCGGCGAGCAGTTCTTC. The encoded protein is CASSPGLLAGEQFF.

The table lists this clone with a few counts. The gene calls are TRBV20-1 and TRBJ1-1; D not resolved. The V end was cut by 7 bases, the J end by 5 bases, with 11 bases between. CDR1 is DFQATT and CDR2 is SNEGSKA in the germline V gene (reference sequence). This CDR3 has 11 residues. CDR3 DNA sequence: TGCAGTGAAGGGAGAAGGACTGAAGCTTTCTTT. This gives the protein CSEGRRTEAFF.

The V and J genes are TRBV6-5 and TRBJ1-5, with D unclear. This CDR3 contains 13 residues. CDR1 and CDR2 from the germline V gene are MNHEY and SVGAGI. Trimming left V 6 bases short and J 7 bases short, with 13 bases between. CDR3 nucleotide sequence: TGTGCCAGCAGCCCCCTAACTGGGCAGCCCCAGCATTTT. As protein: CASSPLTGQPQHF.

This chain joins TRBV5-1 and TRBJ2-7; 9 positions match TRBD2. V gave up 7 bases and J gave up 5 bases; unmatched junction bases: 10. CDR3 size: 14 residues. Germline-derived CDR1 and CDR2 are SGHRS and YFSETQ. The CDR3 bases are TGCGCCAGCTCGCGGGAGGGCCATTCTGACGAGCAGTACTTC. This gives the protein CASSREGHSDEQYF. Full variable domain (missing parts from reference TRBV5-1 and TRBJ2-7): KAGVTQTPRYLIKTRGQQVTLSCSPISGHRSVSWYQQTPGQGLQFLFEYFSETQRNKGNFPGRFSGRQFSNSRSEMNVSTLELGDSALYLCASSREGHSDEQYFGPGTRLTVT.

The chain couples TRBV7-2 to TRBJ2-5; 11 bases map to TRBD2. V shed 5 bases and J 4 bases; nucleotides not matched to a gene: 3. This CDR3 has 14 amino acids. CDR1 is SGHTA and CDR2 is FQGNSA in the germline V gene. The CDR3 loop reads CASSSSGRGETQYF. In nucleotides, the CDR3 is TGTGCCAGCAGCAGTAGCGGGAGGGGAGAGACCCAGTACTTC. Together with reference TRBV7-2 and TRBJ2-5, the CDR3 gives the full variable domain: GAGVSQSPSNKVTEKGKDVELRCDPISGHTALYWYRQSLGQGLEFLIYFQGNSAPDKSGLPSDRFSAERTGGSVSTLTIQRTQQEDSAVYLCASSSSGRGETQYFGPGTRLLVL.

The table lists this clone with a few counts. In the same sample, other DNA sequences code for this CDR3. This chain uses TRBV7-3 with TRBJ2-2, with 9 bases matching TRBD2. Germline V lookup: CDR1 SGHTA, CDR2 FQGTGA. V was clipped by 5 bases and J by 2 bases; unmatched bases: 6. The CDR3 is 16 amino acids. CDR3 sequence reads: CASSLGLAGNTGELFF. CDR3 DNA: TGTGCCAGCAGCCTGGGGCTAGCGGGAAACACCGGGGAGCTGTTTTTT.

Of note for this clone: The sample carries other DNA sequences with the same CDR3. The chain couples TRBV5-1 to TRBJ2-5; a possible D gene is TRBD1 (6 bases). V lost 0 bases and J lost 5, with 8 bases in between. The CDR3 is 13 residues long. The germline V gene encodes CDR1 SGHRS and CDR2 YFSETQ. The CDR3 coding sequence is TGCGCCAGCAGCTTGGCGAGGGGGGAGACCCAGTACTTC. Its protein is CASSLARGETQYF.

This clone was observed a handful of times. In DNA form, the CDR3 reads TGTGCCAGCTCACGGACGAGGGGACAGAACACCGGGGAGCTGTTTTTT. Protein sequence: CASSRTRGQNTGELFF. The chain employs TRBV18 and TRBJ2-2; D may be TRBD1 (6 bases). V dropped 4 bases and J dropped 1 base, with 13 bases sitting between them. The germline CDR1 and CDR2 sequences are KGHSH and LQKENI. The CDR3 is 16 amino acids.

The rearrangement links TRBV28 to TRBJ2-3, with 9 nucleotides matching TRBD2. The CDR3 consists of 15 residues. Germline V lookup: CDR1 MDHEN, CDR2 SYDVKM. The V gene end was trimmed by 6 bases and the J gene end by 2 bases; junction bases not matched to a gene: 6. The CDR3, as DNA: TGTGCCAGCAGCGTACGCGGGAGGGCCACAGATACGCAGTATTTT. Amino acids: CASSVRGRATDTQYF.

This clone was recorded at least ten times. The chain couples TRBV6-6 to TRBJ2-1, with D perhaps matching TRBD2 (6 bases). The germline V gene has CDR1 MNHNY and CDR2 SVGAGI (reference sequence). The CDR3 has 15 amino acids. V was shortened by 6 bases and J by 2 bases, with 14 bases between the two germline ends. CDR3 sequence: CASRPGGGPYNEQFF. The CDR3 coding sequence is TGTGCCAGCAGACCTGGTGGAGGGCCCTACAATGAGCAGTTCTTC.

This clone showed up many times. The V call is TRBV4-2, the J call TRBJ1-1; D gene uncertain. Between the trimmed V and J ends, which lost 2 bases and 1 base, there was a span of 8 bases. The CDR3 is 14 residues long. Germline V gene sequence: CDR1 LGHNA, CDR2 YNFKEQ. CDR3 sequence: CASSQMYGNTEAFF. CDR3 coding DNA: TGTGCCAGCAGCCAAATGTACGGGAACACTGAAGCTTTCTTT.

The gene calls are TRBV19 and TRBJ2-4; 7 bases agree with TRBD2. V shed 6 bases and J 16 bases; nucleotides not matched to a gene: 9. The germline CDR1 and CDR2 sequences are LNHDA and SQIVND (reference sequence). The CDR3 runs 11 residues. CDR3 sequence reads: CASSGGIPFYF. The CDR3 bases are TGTGCCAGTAGCGGGGGGATTCCGTTTTACTTC.

This clone was counted only a few times. The rearrangement joins TRBV7-8 to TRBJ2-1; tentatively, D is TRBD2 (6 bases). CDR3 length: 14 amino acids. The germline V and J ends were trimmed by 5 bases and 6 bases, with 14 bases remaining between them. Germline CDR1 is SGHVS and CDR2 is FQNEAQ. The CDR3 here is CASSPGERGNEQFF. DNA of the CDR3: TGTGCCAGCAGCCCGGGGGAAAGGGGCAATGAGCAGTTCTTC. The variable domain in full, completed from reference TRBV7-8 and TRBJ2-1, reads GAGVSQSPRYKVAKRGQDVALRCDPISGHVSLFWYQQALGQGPEFLTYFQNEAQLDKSGLPSDRFFAERPEGSVSTLKIQRTQQEDSAVYLCASSPGERGNEQFFGPGTRLTVL.

This clone was found many times. The chain couples TRBV7-9 to TRBJ1-3; 10 bases fit TRBD1. V lost 2 bases, J lost 4 bases, and 8 bases stayed unmatched. CDR3 size: 17 residues. From germline, CDR1 is SEHNR and CDR2 FQNEAQ (reference sequence). CDR3 amino acids: CASSLLLGQGRGNTIYF. CDR3 nucleotide sequence: TGTGCCAGCAGCTTATTGTTGGGACAGGGGAGAGGAAACACCATATATTTT.

Only a few counts were recorded for this clone. CDR3 in DNA: TGTGCCAGCGGGGGGACCTATGGCTACACCTTC. It specifies CASGGTYGYTF. The chain links TRBV7-2 to TRBJ1-2; D may be TRBD1 (5 bases). Per the germline V gene, CDR1 is SGHTA and CDR2 is FQGNSA. The CDR3 runs to 11 residues. The V gene lost 8 bases and the J gene lost 4 bases, with 8 bases spanning the gap.

Regarding this clone: One base away lies a much larger clone, so this may be a sequencing read error. This chain uses TRBV7-9 with TRBJ2-5; D uncertain. Trimming took off 5 bases at V and 5 bases at J, with 6 bases between the two ends. The germline V gene has CDR1 SEHNR and CDR2 FQNEAQ (reference sequence). CDR3 length: 11 amino acids. The CDR3 nucleotides read TGTGCCAGCAGCGAAGGGGAGACCCAGTACTTC. Encoded protein: CASSEGETQYF.

In its sample, this clone was seen a few times. The V call is TRBV7-3, the J call TRBJ2-2, with TRBD2 matching over 11 bases. After removal of 5 bases from V and 5 bases from J, the junction contained 7 bases not matched to a gene. CDR1 is SGHTA and CDR2 is FQGTGA in the germline V gene. The CDR3 covers 16 residues. CDR3 DNA: TGTGCCAGCAGCATTGGCCTAGCGGGAGGAACCGGGGAGCTGTTTTTT. This sequence encodes CASSIGLAGGTGELFF.

This clone was recorded a few times. The chain links TRBV5-6 to TRBJ1-1; D is perhaps TRBD1 (6 bases). V was trimmed by 4 bases and J by 1 base, leaving 14 bases between them. The CDR3 is 15 amino acids. The germline V gene has CDR1 SGHDT and CDR2 YYEEEE. The CDR3 DNA reads TGTGCCAGCAGCCTGGGGGCAGGGAGGAACACTGAAGCTTTCTTT. As protein: CASSLGAGRNTEAFF. The entire variable domain, with the rest obtained from reference TRBV5-6 and TRBJ1-1, is as follows: DAGVTQSPTHLIKTRGQQVTLRCSPKSGHDTVSWYQQALGQGPQFIFQYYEEEERQRGNFPDRFSGHQFPNYSSELNVNALLLGDSALYLCASSLGAGRNTEAFFGQGTRLTVV.

V gene TRBV5-1 combines with J gene TRBJ1-4, with unresolved D. CDR1 and CDR2 (germline): SGHRS, YFSETQ. V lost 1 base and J 7 bases, leaving 14 bases between the germline ends. The CDR3 is 15 amino acids. In DNA form, the CDR3 reads TGCGCCAGCAGCTTGATGGGTTCTCGGGTTGAAAAACTGTTTTTT. Translation gives CASSLMGSRVEKLFF.